Shown below are 23 T cell receptor beta chains from a single sample sequenced in a study of identifying expanded T cells in peripheral blood. Sequencing used immunoSEQ multiplex PCR; TCRdb keeps in-frame clones, though not all of them. The profile covers roughly 130,000 clones, with approximately 86% appearing a single time and approximately 8% taken by the ten largest. Sequencing input: blood. Receptors originate from a person between 18 and 75 years old in good health.

The chain has TRBV5-6 and TRBJ1-2; D is perhaps TRBD1 (5 bases). Looked up from germline, CDR1 is SGHDT and CDR2 is YYEEEE. The V gene lost 2 bases and the J gene lost 4 bases, with 18 bases spanning the gap. The CDR3 is 16 amino acids. In nucleotides, the CDR3 is TGTGCCAGCAGCTTTTACGGGACCCAAAAAATCTATGGCTACACCTTC. Amino acid sequence: CASSFYGTQKIYGYTF.

The chain carries TRBV28 and TRBJ2-7; D is unclear. There are 16 residues in the CDR3. CDR1 and CDR2 from the germline V gene are MDHEN and SYDVKM. The V gene lost 6 bases and the J gene lost 3 bases, with 21 bases spanning the gap. The CDR3 nucleotides read TGTGCCAGCAGGCCAGAAGGACCACTTTCCCACTACGAGCAGTACTTC. As protein: CASRPEGPLSHYEQYF.

The gene calls are TRBV11-2 and TRBJ1-1; no definite D call. The CDR3 loop spans 13 amino acids. With 0 bases removed from V and 4 bases from J, the gap between germline ends came to 6 bases. The V gene's germline CDR1 is SGHAT and CDR2 FQNNGV. The CDR3 protein is CASSLEGATEAFF. CDR3 coding DNA: TGTGCCAGCAGCTTAGAGGGAGCCACTGAAGCTTTCTTT. The full variable domain, with the rest looked up from reference TRBV11-2 and TRBJ1-1, is EAGVAQSPRYKIIEKRQSVAFWCNPISGHATLYWYQQILGQGPKLLIQFQNNGVVDDSQLPKDRFSAERLKGVDSTLKIQPAKLEDSAVYLCASSLEGATEAFFGQGTRLTVV.

The rearrangement uses TRBV19 and TRBJ1-5, with 8 bases fitting TRBD1. Germline trimming cut 7 bases from V and 2 bases from J; bases unmatched to any gene: 7. The CDR3 covers 15 residues. The germline CDR1 and CDR2 sequences are LNHDA and SQIVND (reference sequence). The CDR3 nucleotides read TGTGCCAGTAATCCGGACAGGGATGGCAATCAGCCCCAGCATTTT. Its protein product is CASNPDRDGNQPQHF.

V usage is TRBV29-1 and J usage is TRBJ2-7, with D unresolved. This CDR3 comprises 12 residues. V gave up 6 bases and J gave up 3 bases, with 12 bases separating them. CDR1 is SQVTM, CDR2 ANQGSEA, per germline. The CDR3: CSVARNLYEQYF. CDR3 in DNA: TGCAGCGTAGCCCGTAATCTCTACGAGCAGTACTTC.

The chain combines TRBV19 with TRBJ2-7; D unclear. The V gene's germline CDR1 is LNHDA and CDR2 SQIVND (reference sequence). The V end was cut by 0 bases, the J end by 2 bases, with 11 bases between. The CDR3 consists of 15 residues. The CDR3 DNA follows: TGTGCCAGTAGTATAGATCGGGCGGTTCCCTACGAGCAGTACTTC. Translation: CASSIDRAVPYEQYF.

This chain connects TRBV7-2 to TRBJ2-3; the match to TRBD2 covers 11 bases. Germline lookup yields CDR1 SGHTA and CDR2 FQGNSA. J gave up 0 bases and V 4 bases, and 3 bases lay outside the gene matches. The CDR3 totals 16 residues. The CDR3 DNA is TGTGCCAGCAGCTATTTAGCGGGGGGGAGCACAGATACGCAGTATTTT. This translates into CASSYLAGGSTDTQYF.

V gene TRBV19 combines with J gene TRBJ1-3, with D perhaps matching TRBD1 (6 bases). The CDR3 consists of 15 residues. Per germline, CDR1 LNHDA and CDR2 SQIVND (reference sequence). V was trimmed by 7 bases and J by 2 bases, leaving 15 bases between them. Here the CDR3 DNA reads TGTGCCAGTACACCCGGGACACAAACTGGAAACACCATATATTTT. Translating it yields CASTPGTQTGNTIYF.

The CDR3 here is CASSLGQALGGHTDTQYF. The CDR3 DNA reads TGCGCCAGCAGCTTGGGACAGGCACTCGGCGGGCACACAGATACGCAGTATTTT. The chain recombines TRBV5-1 with TRBJ2-3; possible D gene TRBD1, 6 bases. This CDR3 is 18 amino acids long. Between the trimmed V and J ends, which lost 0 bases and 2 bases, there was a span of 19 bases. Germline values: CDR1 SGHRS, CDR2 YFSETQ.

The gene calls are TRBV7-9 and TRBJ2-7; no reliable D call. Trimming stripped 3 bases from V and 4 bases from J, with 7 bases between. CDR1 and CDR2 from the germline V gene are SEHNR and FQNEAQ (reference sequence). The CDR3 has 12 amino acids. This chain's CDR3 is CASSLETYEQYF. DNA of the CDR3: TGTGCCAGCAGCTTGGAGACGTACGAGCAGTACTTC. Filled out from reference TRBV7-9 and TRBJ2-7, the complete variable domain reads DTGVSQNPRHKITKRGQNVTFRCDPISEHNRLYWYRQTLGQGPEFLTYFQNEAQLEKSRLLSDRFSAERPKGSFSTLEIQRTEQGDSAMYLCASSLETYEQYFGPGTRLTVT.

V gene TRBV9 combines with J gene TRBJ2-7; a weak D match, TRBD2 (7 bases). V lost 4 bases, J lost 5 bases, and 19 bases lay in between. The CDR3 has 15 residues. The germline CDR1 and CDR2 sequences are SGDLS and YYNGEE. The CDR3 bases are TGTGCCAGCAGCCCAAGAGGGGGGGGCAACCACGAGCAGTACTTC. Translating it yields CASSPRGGGNHEQYF.

This clone was observed a single time. V and J are TRBV18 and TRBJ2-3; D perhaps matches TRBD1 (5 bases). Germline loops: CDR1 KGHSH, CDR2 LQKENI. This CDR3 has 13 amino acids. The V end was cut by 3 bases, the J end by 4 bases, with 8 bases between. CDR3 protein: CASSPDRSDTQYF. DNA of the CDR3: TGTGCCAGCTCACCCGACAGATCAGATACGCAGTATTTT.

This sequence joins TRBV5-1 and TRBJ2-5; D is ambiguous. This CDR3 is built from 14 residues. The V end was cut by 5 bases, the J end by 8 bases, with 19 bases between. Germline values: CDR1 SGHRS, CDR2 YFSETQ. CDR3 DNA sequence: TGCGCCAGCAGGTCAATCGTCTCTGAGGAAACCCAGTACTTC. Its protein is CASRSIVSEETQYF.

The chain uses TRBV27 and TRBJ2-5; 9 bases align to TRBD1. J gave up 5 bases and V 5 bases, and 6 bases lay outside the gene matches. CDR1 is MNHEY and CDR2 is SMNVEV in the germline V gene (reference sequence). The CDR3 is 14 residues long. The CDR3 sequence is CASSRNRGQETQYF. The CDR3 nucleotides read TGTGCCAGCAGTCGTAACAGGGGGCAGGAGACCCAGTACTTC.

The chain joins TRBV10-2 to TRBJ1-5; tentatively, D is TRBD1 (6 bases). The length of the CDR3 is 14 residues. Germline V gives CDR1 WSHSY, CDR2 SAAADI. Deletions cut 3 bases from V and 3 bases from J, with 9 bases between. Here the CDR3 reads CASSDRTDNQPQHF. CDR3 nucleotide sequence: TGCGCCAGCAGTGACCGGACAGACAATCAGCCCCAGCATTTT.

This clone was seen once. CDR3 protein: CASSGLLRDSTYEQYF. CDR3 coding DNA: TGTGCCAGCAGTGGTCTCCTCCGGGACAGTACCTACGAGCAGTACTTC. V is TRBV6-1 and J is TRBJ2-7; 7 nucleotides agree with TRBD1. This CDR3 spans 16 amino acids. The trim removed 4 bases at V and 2 bases at J, leaving 11 bases unmatched. The V gene's germline CDR1 is MNHNS and CDR2 SASEGT.

This chain's CDR3 is CASSPEENTEAFF. The CDR3 DNA reads as TGTGCCAGCTCACCTGAGGAGAACACTGAAGCTTTCTTT. This chain links TRBV18 with TRBJ1-1; D unclear. The CDR3 contains 13 residues. V lost 3 bases and J 1 base, leaving 6 bases between the germline ends. Germline V lookup: CDR1 KGHSH, CDR2 LQKENI.

This chain joins TRBV7-9 and TRBJ1-4; 7 bases match TRBD1. Unmatched junction bases numbered 5, after V lost 6 bases and J lost 7 bases. This CDR3 comprises 13 residues. Per the germline V gene, CDR1 is SEHNR and CDR2 is FQNEAQ (reference sequence). CDR3 sequence reads: CASSWTGPEKLFF. The DNA of the CDR3 is TGTGCCAGCAGTTGGACAGGCCCTGAAAAACTGTTTTTT.

A word on this clone: This likely traces to a read error, being one base from a far larger clone. The chain links TRBV5-1 to TRBJ1-2; 7 bases match TRBD1. The CDR3 has 13 residues. Germline CDR1 and CDR2: SGHRS and YFSETQ. CDR3: CASSRQGNYGYTF. In DNA form, the CDR3 reads TGTGCCAGCAGCCGACAGGGTAACTATGGCTACACCTTC.

The V gene is TRBV29-1, the J gene TRBJ2-1; possibly TRBD1 or TRBD2 for D (7 bases each). Germline V CDR1 and CDR2: SQVTM, ANQGSEA. V lost 7 bases and J 5 bases, leaving 15 bases between the germline ends. The CDR3 loop spans 13 amino acids. CDR3 sequence: CSGEGTVNNEQFF. CDR3 bases: TGCAGCGGGGAGGGGACAGTGAACAATGAGCAGTTCTTC.

This clone was seen many times. This chain links TRBV5-8 with TRBJ2-7, with 9 nucleotides matching TRBD1. Germline V gene data show CDR1 as SGHTS and CDR2 as YDEGEE. The CDR3 covers 15 residues. The V segment lost 6 bases and the J segment 0 bases; nucleotides outside the gene matches: 7. The CDR3 loop is CASTRGGQGSYEQYF. CDR3 bases: TGTGCCAGCACCAGGGGGGGACAGGGCTCCTACGAGCAGTACTTC.

The V and J genes are TRBV6-5 and TRBJ1-6; D ambiguous. Germline lookup yields CDR1 MNHEY and CDR2 SVGAGI. The germline V and J ends were trimmed by 2 bases and 10 bases, with 15 bases remaining between them. The CDR3 has 15 amino acids. The CDR3 reads CASSYAGILGSPLHF. CDR3 DNA sequence: TGTGCCAGCAGTTACGCCGGGATCTTGGGGTCACCCCTCCACTTT.

This chain uses TRBV5-1 with TRBJ2-5; TRBD2 aligns across 13 bases. The V and J ends lost 6 bases and 2 bases, in that order; junction bases with no gene match: 7. The CDR3 sequence is 16 residues long. Germline V gene data show CDR1 as SGHRS and CDR2 as YFSETQ. CDR3 DNA sequence: TGCGCCAGCAACCCGGGACTAGCGGGGATTCAAGAGACCCAGTACTTC. Protein product: CASNPGLAGIQETQYF. The full variable domain, its missing parts supplied by reference TRBV5-1 and TRBJ2-5, is KAGVTQTPRYLIKTRGQQVTLSCSPISGHRSVSWYQQTPGQGLQFLFEYFSETQRNKGNFPGRFSGRQFSNSRSEMNVSTLELGDSALYLCASNPGLAGIQETQYFGPGTRLLVL.